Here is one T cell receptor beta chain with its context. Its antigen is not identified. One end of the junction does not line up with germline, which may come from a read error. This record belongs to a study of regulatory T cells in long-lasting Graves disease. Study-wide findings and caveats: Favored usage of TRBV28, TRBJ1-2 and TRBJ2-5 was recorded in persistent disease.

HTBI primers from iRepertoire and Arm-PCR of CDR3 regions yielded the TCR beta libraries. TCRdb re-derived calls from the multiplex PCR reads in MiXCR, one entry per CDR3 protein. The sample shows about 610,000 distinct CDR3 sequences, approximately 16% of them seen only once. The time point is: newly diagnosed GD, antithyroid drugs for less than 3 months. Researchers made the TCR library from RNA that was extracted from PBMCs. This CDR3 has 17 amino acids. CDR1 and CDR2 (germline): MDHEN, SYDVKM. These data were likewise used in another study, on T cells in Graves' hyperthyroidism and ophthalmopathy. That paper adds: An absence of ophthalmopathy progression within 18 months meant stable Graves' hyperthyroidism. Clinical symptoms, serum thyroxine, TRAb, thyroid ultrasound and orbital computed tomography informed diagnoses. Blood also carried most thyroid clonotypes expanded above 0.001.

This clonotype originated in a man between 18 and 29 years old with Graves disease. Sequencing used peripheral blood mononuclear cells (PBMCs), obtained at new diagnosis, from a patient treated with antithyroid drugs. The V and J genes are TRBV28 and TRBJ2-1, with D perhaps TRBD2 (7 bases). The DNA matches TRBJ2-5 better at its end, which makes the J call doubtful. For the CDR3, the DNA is TGTGACAGCAGTCCGGGCCTATTGGCGGGGGACATGAAGACCCAGTACTTC. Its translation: CDSSPGLLAGDMKTQYF.